The sequence of this TCR beta chain was determined in a study of post-analysis software for immune sequencing data. Whole-study findings and limits: Five or six TRBV segments, TRBV5-6, TRBV5-1 and TRBV20-1 among them, were found more frequent in patients than controls.

As regards this clonotype: Antigen unknown.

The TCR beta cDNA libraries contained unique molecular identifiers. One entry per CDR3 protein results from TCRdb running MiXCR on the PCR reads. This sample has roughly 800,000 distinct CDR3 sequences, with under 60% found just once. Trimming stripped 4 bases from V and 2 bases from J, with 12 bases between. Germline lookup yields CDR1 DFQATT and CDR2 SNEGSKA (reference sequence). The CDR3 length is 13 residues. The J gene is TRBJ2-7, the V gene TRBV20-1; no reliable D call. Sequencing input: blood. The sequence derives from a girl aged 10-17 years with multiple sclerosis. CDR3: CSANDAKAYEQYF. The CDR3 region has the DNA TGCAGTGCTAACGACGCCAAGGCCTACGAGCAGTACTTC.